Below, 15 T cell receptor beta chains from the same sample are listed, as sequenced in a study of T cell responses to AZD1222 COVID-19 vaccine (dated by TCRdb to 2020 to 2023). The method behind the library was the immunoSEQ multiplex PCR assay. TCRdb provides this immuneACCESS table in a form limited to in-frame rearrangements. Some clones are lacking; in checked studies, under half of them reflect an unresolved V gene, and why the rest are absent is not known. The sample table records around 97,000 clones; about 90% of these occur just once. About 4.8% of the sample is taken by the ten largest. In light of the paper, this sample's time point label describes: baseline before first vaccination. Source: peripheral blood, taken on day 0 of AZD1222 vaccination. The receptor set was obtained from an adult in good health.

CDR3 bases: TGTGCCAGCAGCTTAGGGGTAGTCAATGAGCAGTTCTTC. Protein product: CASSLGVVNEQFF. The rearrangement uses TRBV7-9 and TRBJ2-1, with D unresolved. The germline gives CDR1 SEHNR, CDR2 FQNEAQ (reference sequence). CDR3 length: 13 residues. Trimming left V 1 base short and J 6 bases short, with 7 bases between.

The CDR3 coding sequence is TGCAGCGTTGGAGGGACAGGGGGACCCGCAAACATTCAGTACTTC. It encodes CSVGGTGGPANIQYF. J is TRBJ2-4 and V is TRBV29-1, with TRBD1 matching over 11 bases. The V gene's germline CDR1 is SQVTM and CDR2 ANQGSEA. V lost 4 bases to trimming and J lost 6 bases; unmatched junction nucleotides: 8. The CDR3 is 15 amino acids.

The CDR3 region has the DNA TGTGCCAGCAAACAAACGGGGGCTGGAAACACCATATATTTT. The encoded protein is CASKQTGAGNTIYF. The chain recombines TRBV25-1 with TRBJ1-3; the D gene is possibly TRBD1 (5 bases). Germline values: CDR1 MGHDK, CDR2 SYGVNS. This CDR3 comprises 14 residues. V was pared by 7 bases and J by 2 bases, with 12 bases between. Complete variable domain (other parts from reference TRBV25-1 and TRBJ1-3): EADIYQTPRYLVIGTGKKITLECSQTMGHDKMYWYQQDPGMELHLIHYSYGVNSTEKGDLSSESTVSRIRTEHFPLTLESARPSHTSQYLCASKQTGAGNTIYFGEGSWLTVV.

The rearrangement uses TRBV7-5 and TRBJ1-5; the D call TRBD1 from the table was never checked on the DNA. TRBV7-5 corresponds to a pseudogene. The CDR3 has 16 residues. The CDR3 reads CARSFLGTASNQPQHF. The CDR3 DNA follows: TGTGCCAGAAGCTTTCTAGGGACAGCAAGCAATCAGCCCCAGCATTTT.

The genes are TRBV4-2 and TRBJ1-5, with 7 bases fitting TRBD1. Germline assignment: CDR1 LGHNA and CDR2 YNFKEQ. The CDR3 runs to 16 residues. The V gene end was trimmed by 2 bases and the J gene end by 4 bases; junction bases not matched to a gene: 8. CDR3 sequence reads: CASSQPQGGLNQPQHF. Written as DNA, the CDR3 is TGTGCCAGCAGCCAACCTCAGGGGGGGCTTAATCAGCCCCAGCATTTT.

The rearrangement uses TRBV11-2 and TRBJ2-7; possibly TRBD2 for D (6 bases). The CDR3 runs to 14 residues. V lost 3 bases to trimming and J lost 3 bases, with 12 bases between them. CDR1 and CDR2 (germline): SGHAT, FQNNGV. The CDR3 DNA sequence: TGTGCCAGCAGCTTCGGGACTGCCAACTACGAGCAGTACTTC. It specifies CASSFGTANYEQYF. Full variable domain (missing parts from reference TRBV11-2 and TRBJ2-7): EAGVAQSPRYKIIEKRQSVAFWCNPISGHATLYWYQQILGQGPKLLIQFQNNGVVDDSQLPKDRFSAERLKGVDSTLKIQPAKLEDSAVYLCASSFGTANYEQYFGPGTRLTVT.

CDR3 region: CASSSSVTVGYTF. The CDR3 DNA reads as TGTGCCAGCAGTTCATCGGTGACAGTCGGCTACACCTTC. The J gene is TRBJ1-2, the V gene TRBV12-3 or TRBV12-4, with a weak D call TRBD1 (5 bases). This CDR3 has 13 amino acids. Trimming took off 4 bases at V and 8 bases at J, with 14 bases between the two ends.

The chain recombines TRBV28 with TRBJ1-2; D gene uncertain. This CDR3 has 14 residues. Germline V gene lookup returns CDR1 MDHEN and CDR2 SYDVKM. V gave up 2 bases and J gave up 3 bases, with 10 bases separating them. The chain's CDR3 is CASSLATLDYGYTF. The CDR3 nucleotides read TGTGCCAGCAGTTTAGCCACCTTGGACTATGGCTACACCTTC.

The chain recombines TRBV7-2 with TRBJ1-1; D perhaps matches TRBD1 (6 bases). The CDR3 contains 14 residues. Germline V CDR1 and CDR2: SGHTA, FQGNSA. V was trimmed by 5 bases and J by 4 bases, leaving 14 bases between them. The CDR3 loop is CASSPRGVITEAFF. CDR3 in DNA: TGTGCCAGCAGCCCCAGGGGAGTGATCACTGAAGCTTTCTTT.

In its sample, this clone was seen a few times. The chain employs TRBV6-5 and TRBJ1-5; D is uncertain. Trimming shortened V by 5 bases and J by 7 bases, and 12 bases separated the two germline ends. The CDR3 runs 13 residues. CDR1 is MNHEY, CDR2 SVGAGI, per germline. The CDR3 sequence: CASSRTVGQPQHF. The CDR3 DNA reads TGTGCCAGCAGTAGGACCGTAGGCCAGCCCCAGCATTTT.

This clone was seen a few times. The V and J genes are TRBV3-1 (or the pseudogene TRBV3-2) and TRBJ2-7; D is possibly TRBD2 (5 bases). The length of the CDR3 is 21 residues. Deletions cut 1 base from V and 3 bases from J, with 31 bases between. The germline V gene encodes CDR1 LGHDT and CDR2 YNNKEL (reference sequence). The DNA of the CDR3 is TGTGCCAGCAGCCAAGGAATACCCTTCATATGGGAGCCCCAAGAGGTCTACGAGCAGTACTTC. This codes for CASSQGIPFIWEPQEVYEQYF.

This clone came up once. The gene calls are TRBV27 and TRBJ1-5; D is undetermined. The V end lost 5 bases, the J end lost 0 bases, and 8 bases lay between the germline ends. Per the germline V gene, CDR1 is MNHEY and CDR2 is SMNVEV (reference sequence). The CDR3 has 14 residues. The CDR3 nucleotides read TGTGCCAGCAGTCCCTCCACTAGCAATCAGCCCCAGCATTTT. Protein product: CASSPSTSNQPQHF.

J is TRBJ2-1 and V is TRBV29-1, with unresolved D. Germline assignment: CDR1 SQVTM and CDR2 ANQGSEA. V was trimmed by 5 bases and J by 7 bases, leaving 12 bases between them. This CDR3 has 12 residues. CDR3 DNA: TGCAGCGTTCTATCAGACGGGAATGAGCAGTTCTTC. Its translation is CSVLSDGNEQFF.

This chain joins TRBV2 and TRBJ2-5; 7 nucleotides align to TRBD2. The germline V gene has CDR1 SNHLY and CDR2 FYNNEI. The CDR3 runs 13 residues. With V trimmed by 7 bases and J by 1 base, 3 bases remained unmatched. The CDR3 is CASKLATQETQYF. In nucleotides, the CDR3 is TGTGCCAGCAAACTAGCGACCCAAGAGACCCAGTACTTC. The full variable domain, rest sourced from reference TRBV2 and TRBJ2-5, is EPEVTQTPSHQVTQMGQEVILRCVPISNHLYFYWYRQILGQKVEFLVSFYNNEISEKSEIFDDQFSVERPDGSNFTLKIRSTKLEDSAMYFCASKLATQETQYFGPGTRLLVL.

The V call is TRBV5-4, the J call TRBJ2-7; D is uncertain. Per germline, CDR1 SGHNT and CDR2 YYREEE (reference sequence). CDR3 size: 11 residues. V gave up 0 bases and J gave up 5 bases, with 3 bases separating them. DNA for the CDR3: TGTGCCAGCAGCTTGGGGGACGAGCAGTACTTC. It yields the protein CASSLGDEQYF.